A single sample gave rise to the 17 T cell receptor beta chains below, sequenced in a study of memory CD4+ T cells and cytomegalovirus serostatus. Single viable CD3+CD4+CD8-CD45RO+ cells were sorted as the memory CD4+ T cells. The data were produced by immunoSEQ multiplex PCR, yet TCRdb's version contains in-frame clones alone and is incomplete. This table holds some 87,000 clones, 75% to 90% found once. Sequenced: memory CD4+ T cells from blood. All receptors derive from an adult in good health and CMV-seropositive.

J is TRBJ1-5 and V is TRBV6-1, with D maybe TRBD1 (6 bases). In germline, CDR1 is MNHNS, CDR2 SASEGT. This CDR3 comprises 13 residues. Trimming cost V 8 bases and J 2 bases, with 10 bases left between them. This CDR3 reads CASSGEGNQPQHF. Written as DNA, the CDR3 is TGTGCCAGCTCAGGGGAAGGCAATCAGCCCCAGCATTTT.

This clone was found once. The chain carries TRBV23-1 and TRBJ2-1, with TRBD1 matching over 9 bases. TRBV23-1 is classed as an ORF, of uncertain function. V shed 6 bases and J 3 bases; nucleotides not matched to a gene: 6. The CDR3 is made up of 15 amino acids. CDR3: CASSPGQGVYNEQFF. DNA for the CDR3: TGCGCCAGCAGCCCGGGACAGGGTGTCTACAATGAGCAGTTCTTC.

This sequence joins TRBV5-8 and TRBJ2-5; D call uncertain. V was cut by 0 bases and J by 5 bases, with 11 bases left in between. The V gene's germline CDR1 is SGHTS and CDR2 YDEGEE. The CDR3 spans 14 residues. The CDR3 nucleotides are TGTGCCAGCAGCTTGGGGGAACTTTCCGAGACCCAGTACTTC. Protein: CASSLGELSETQYF.

The rearrangement uses TRBV7-9 and TRBJ2-3; D is tentatively TRBD1 or TRBD2 (5 bases each). In germline, CDR1 is SEHNR, CDR2 FQNEAQ (reference sequence). The CDR3 runs 16 residues. Trimming removed 3 bases at V and 0 bases at J, with 13 bases between. CDR3 sequence (DNA): TGTGCCAGCAGCTTTGAGGGACGGCAAAGCACAGATACGCAGTATTTT. It yields the protein CASSFEGRQSTDTQYF.

This chain joins TRBV18 and TRBJ2-2, with 7 positions matching TRBD1. From germline, CDR1 is KGHSH and CDR2 LQKENI. This CDR3 comprises 14 residues. J was trimmed by 10 bases and V by 6 bases; bases with no gene match: 11. In DNA, the CDR3 is TGTGCCAGCTCCCCAATGGGACAGACTATGGAGCTGTTTTTT. Translated, it gives CASSPMGQTMELFF. Full variable domain (missing parts from reference TRBV18 and TRBJ2-2): NAGVMQNPRHLVRRRGQEARLRCSPMKGHSHVYWYRQLPEEGLKFMVYLQKENIIDESGMPKERFSAEFPKEGPSILRIQQVVRGDSAAYFCASSPMGQTMELFFGEGSRLTVL.

This sequence joins TRBV2 and TRBJ1-4; weak D call: TRBD1 (5 bases). Germline loops: CDR1 SNHLY, CDR2 FYNNEI. The CDR3 contains 13 residues. The V end was cut by 5 bases, the J end by 7 bases, with 11 bases between. CDR3 sequence: CASSLKRGEKLFF. The CDR3 DNA is TGTGCCAGCAGTTTGAAAAGGGGTGAAAAACTGTTTTTT.

This chain uses TRBV7-3 with TRBJ2-5; D unresolved. Trimming removed 3 bases at V and 4 bases at J, with 9 bases between. The CDR3 totals 13 residues. In germline, CDR1 is SGHTA, CDR2 FQGTGA. The CDR3 DNA is TGTGCCAGCAGCTTCCGGTGGGGAGAGACCCAGTACTTC. It is translated as CASSFRWGETQYF.

This chain joins TRBV28 and TRBJ1-1; D is possibly TRBD1 (6 bases). V was trimmed by 7 bases and J by 4 bases, leaving 16 bases between them. Germline CDR1 is MDHEN and CDR2 is SYDVKM. The CDR3 contains 14 residues. The CDR3: CASIWGGRTTEAFF. In nucleotides, the CDR3 is TGTGCCAGCATTTGGGGGGGGCGGACCACTGAAGCTTTCTTT.

This clone turned up a few times. The V gene is TRBV4-1, the J gene TRBJ1-4; 7 nucleotides agree with TRBD1. Germline CDR1 reads MGHRA; CDR2 reads YSYEKL. J lost 4 bases, V lost 4 bases, and 6 bases had no gene match. This CDR3 has 15 amino acids. CDR3 nucleotides: TGCGCCAGCAGCCCCGGGACAGTCCATAATGAAAAACTGTTTTTT. Translation gives CASSPGTVHNEKLFF.

The chain recombines TRBV15 with TRBJ1-2, with 7 nucleotides matching TRBD1. The germline V gene has CDR1 LNHNV and CDR2 YYDKDF (reference sequence). CDR3 size: 15 residues. V shed 5 bases, J shed 0 bases, and the junction held 6 bases outside the gene matches. The CDR3 DNA is TGTGCCACCAGCCGAGGGGGGACAGCTAACTATGGCTACACCTTC. The encoded protein is CATSRGGTANYGYTF.

V is TRBV9 and J is TRBJ1-2; D ambiguous. V lost 3 bases and J 5 bases, leaving 11 bases between the germline ends. CDR1 is SGDLS and CDR2 is YYNGEE in the germline V gene. The CDR3 totals 13 residues. The CDR3 sequence is CASSAIEDYGYTF. CDR3 bases: TGTGCCAGCAGCGCGATCGAGGATTATGGCTACACCTTC.

V gene TRBV13 combines with J gene TRBJ2-3; no reliable D call. This CDR3 is 14 amino acids long. Trimming removed 2 bases at V and 5 bases at J, with 11 bases between. The germline CDR1 and CDR2 sequences are PRHDT and FYEKMQ (reference sequence). The CDR3 spells CASSLKGLGDTQYF. DNA for the CDR3: TGTGCCAGCAGCTTAAAAGGGCTCGGAGATACGCAGTATTTT. Together with reference TRBV13 and TRBJ2-3, the CDR3 gives the full variable domain: AAGVIQSPRHLIKEKRETATLKCYPIPRHDTVYWYQQGPGQDPQFLISFYEKMQSDKGSIPDRFSAQQFSDYHSELNMSSLELGDSALYFCASSLKGLGDTQYFGPGTRLTVL.

V usage is TRBV19 and J usage is TRBJ1-5; weak D call: TRBD1 (5 bases). CDR1 and CDR2 from the germline V gene are LNHDA and SQIVND (reference sequence). The CDR3 is made up of 14 amino acids. The V gene lost 6 bases and the J gene lost 3 bases, with 12 bases spanning the gap. CDR3 amino acids: CASRGQSYNQPQHF. CDR3 DNA sequence: TGTGCCAGTAGGGGGCAGTCTTACAATCAGCCCCAGCATTTT.

This clone was seen just once. The rearrangement links TRBV28 to TRBJ2-3; D is possibly TRBD1 (5 bases). Trimming removed 6 bases at V and 6 bases at J, with 13 bases between. This CDR3 region has 13 residues. Per the germline V gene, CDR1 is MDHEN and CDR2 is SYDVKM. The CDR3 nucleotides read TGTGCCAGCAGCCCCCCCCACAGGGATACGCAGTATTTT. Amino acid sequence: CASSPPHRDTQYF.

The chain employs TRBV19 and TRBJ2-6; D remains ambiguous. CDR3 length: 15 residues. Germline V lookup: CDR1 LNHDA, CDR2 SQIVND (reference sequence). V gave up 5 bases and J gave up 2 bases, with 10 bases separating them. CDR3 bases: TGTGCCAGTAGTTCGCAGGTCGCTGGGGCCAACGTCCTGACTTTC. As protein: CASSSQVAGANVLTF.

CDR3 in amino acids: CASSLGGYSYNEQFF. The CDR3 bases are TGTGCCAGCAGTTTGGGGGGATACTCCTACAATGAGCAGTTCTTC. The V gene is TRBV27, the J gene TRBJ2-1, with a tentative D call TRBD2 (6 bases). The germline V and J ends were trimmed by 3 bases and 0 bases, with 9 bases remaining between them. The CDR3 covers 15 residues. Germline lookup yields CDR1 MNHEY and CDR2 SMNVEV (reference sequence).

The rearrangement joins TRBV7-9 to TRBJ2-7; 9 bases fit TRBD1. The junction had 5 bases not matched to a gene; V was cut back by 5 bases and J by 3 bases. CDR1 and CDR2 from the germline V gene are SEHNR and FQNEAQ (reference sequence). This CDR3 region has 14 residues. In DNA, the CDR3 is TGTGCCAGCAGCAGGACAGGGGAGGTCTACGAGCAGTACTTC. This codes for CASSRTGEVYEQYF.